This T cell receptor (beta chain) is from a study of T cells in Graves' hyperthyroidism and ophthalmopathy. The germline V gene has CDR1 SGHRS and CDR2 YFSETQ. The CDR3 covers 15 residues. There were TCR beta CDR3 regions amplified from RNA transcripts. The HTBI primer set served for first-round RT-PCR of the TCR CDR3. TCRdb ran MiXCR on the multiplex PCR reads and lists one entry per CDR3 protein. The sample has fewer than 350,000 distinct CDR3 sequences, roughly 15% seen once. Remarks on this clonotype: A junction boundary mismatches the germline segment, possibly from a read error.

This clonotype was obtained from a woman under 40 with Graves' hyperthyroidism that later progressed to Graves' ophthalmopathy. The sample was blood. The gene calls are TRBV5-1 and TRBJ1-5, with 7 positions matching TRBD1. The CDR3 sequence: CASSQQGYSNQPQHF. The CDR3 DNA reads as TGTGCCAGCAGCCAACAGGGGTATAGCAATCAGCCCCAGCATTTT. The full variable domain, its missing parts supplied by reference TRBV5-1 and TRBJ1-5, is KAGVTQTPRYLIKTRGQQVTLSCSPISGHRSVSWYQQTPGQGLQFLFEYFSETQRNKGNFPGRFSGRQFSNSRSEMNVSTLELGDSALYLCASSQQGYSNQPQHFGDGTRLSIL.